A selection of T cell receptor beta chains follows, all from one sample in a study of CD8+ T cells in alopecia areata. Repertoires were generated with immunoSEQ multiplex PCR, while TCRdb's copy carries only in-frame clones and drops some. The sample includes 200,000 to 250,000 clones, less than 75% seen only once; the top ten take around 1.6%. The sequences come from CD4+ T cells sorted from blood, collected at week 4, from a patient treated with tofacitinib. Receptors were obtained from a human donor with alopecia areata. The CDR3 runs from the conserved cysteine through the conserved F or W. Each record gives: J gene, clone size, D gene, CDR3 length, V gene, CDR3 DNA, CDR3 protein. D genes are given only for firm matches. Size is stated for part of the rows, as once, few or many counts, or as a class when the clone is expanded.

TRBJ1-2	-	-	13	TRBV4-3	TGCGCCAGCAGCCAAGAGGGGCGCTATGGCTACACCTTC	CASSQEGRYGYTF
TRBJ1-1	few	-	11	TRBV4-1	TGCGCCAGTCATGGGAACACTGAAGCTTTCTTT	CASHGNTEAFF
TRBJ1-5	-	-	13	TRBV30	TGTGCCTGGAGTGTGGGTATGAATCAGCCCCAGCATTTT	CAWSVGMNQPQHF
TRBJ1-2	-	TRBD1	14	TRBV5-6	TGTGCCAGCATCGAAACAGGGGGCAGCTATGGCTACACCTTC	CASIETGGSYGYTF
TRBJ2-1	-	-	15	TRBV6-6	TGTGCCAGCAGTCGAAATAGTGAAAGCTACAATGAGCAGTTCTTC	CASSRNSESYNEQFF
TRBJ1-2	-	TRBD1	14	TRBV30	TGTGCCTGGAGTGCTCTCGACAGGGGGCTCGGCTACACCTTC	CAWSALDRGLGYTF
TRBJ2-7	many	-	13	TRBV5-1	TGCGCCAGCAGCTTGGGAGACCGCTACGAGCAGTACTTC	CASSLGDRYEQYF
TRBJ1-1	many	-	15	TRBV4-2	TGTGCCAGCAGCCAAGGGACCGGAGGAGGAACTGAAGCTTTCTTT	CASSQGTGGGTEAFF
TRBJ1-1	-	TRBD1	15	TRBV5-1	TGCGCCAGCAGCTCCTCGGGACAGGGATACACTGAAGCTTTCTTT	CASSSSGQGYTEAFF
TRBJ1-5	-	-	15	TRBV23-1	TGCGCCAGCAGGGAATCTGGGACAACGTATCAGCCCCAGCATTTT	CASRESGTTYQPQHF
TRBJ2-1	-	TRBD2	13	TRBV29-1	TGCAGCGGAAGCGGGAGATCCTACAATGAGCAGTTCTTC	CSGSGRSYNEQFF
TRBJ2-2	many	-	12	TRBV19	TGTGCCAGCACTGACGGGGCCGGGGAGCTGTTTTTT	CASTDGAGELFF
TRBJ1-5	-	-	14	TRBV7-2	TGTGCCAGCAGCTCTGGGACCGCCACTCAGCCCCAGCATTTT	CASSSGTATQPQHF
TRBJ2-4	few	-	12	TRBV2	TGTGCCAGTACAGGGAATGAAAACATTCAGTACTTC	CASTGNENIQYF
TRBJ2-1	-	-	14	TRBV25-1	TGTGCCAGCAGGTCGCAGGGGCCTAACAATGAGCAGTTCTTC	CASRSQGPNNEQFF
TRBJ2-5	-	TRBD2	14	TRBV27	TGTGCCAGCAGTTTCGGACTAGCGGGAGAGACCCAGTACTTC	CASSFGLAGETQYF
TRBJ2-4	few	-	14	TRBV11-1	TGTGCCAGCAGCTTGCGCAGGACAAAAAACATTCAGTACTTC	CASSLRRTKNIQYF
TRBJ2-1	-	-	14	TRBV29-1	TGCAGCGTCACCCCGGGGGGCTTTTATGATGAGCAGTTCTTC	CSVTPGGFYDEQFF
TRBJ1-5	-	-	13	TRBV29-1	TGCAGCGTTGACGGTGGGAGCAATCAGCCCCAGCATTTT	CSVDGGSNQPQHF
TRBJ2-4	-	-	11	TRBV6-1	TGTGCCAGCAGTAGCTCACTCAACCAGTACTTC	CASSSSLNQYF
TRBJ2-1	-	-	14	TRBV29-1	TGCAGCGTTGCTGGGGGGGCCTCCCCCAATGAGCAGTTCTTC	CSVAGGASPNEQFF
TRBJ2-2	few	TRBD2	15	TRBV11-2	TGTGCCAGCAGCACGACTAGCGGCTTGTCCGGGGAGCTGTTTTTT	CASSTTSGLSGELFF
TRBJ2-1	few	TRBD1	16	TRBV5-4	TGTGCCAGCAGCTTGCCCCGACAGGGAACCTACAATGAGCAGTTCTTC	CASSLPRQGTYNEQFF
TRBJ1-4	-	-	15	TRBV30	TGTGCCTGGGGGTCCATAGGGACCGGACGAGAAAAACTGTTTTTT	CAWGSIGTGREKLFF
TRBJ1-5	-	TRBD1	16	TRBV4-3	TGCGCCAGCAGCCAACACGCGGACAGGCCTAATCAGCCCCAGCATTTT	CASSQHADRPNQPQHF
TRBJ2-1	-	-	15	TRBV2	TGTGCCAGCAGTGAGGGGATACTCTCCTACAATGAGCAGTTCTTC	CASSEGILSYNEQFF
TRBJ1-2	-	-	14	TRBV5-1	TGCGCCAGCGGGACTTCCGAGCCCAACTATGGCTACACCTTC	CASGTSEPNYGYTF
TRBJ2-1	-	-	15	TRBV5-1	TGCGCCAGCAGCGAGGCCCTTATCTCCTACAATGAGCAGTTCTTC	CASSEALISYNEQFF
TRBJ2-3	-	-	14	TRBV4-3	TGCGCCAGCAGCCAAGAAGTTTACACAGATACGCAGTATTTT	CASSQEVYTDTQYF
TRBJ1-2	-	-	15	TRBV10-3	TGTGCCATCAGTCCACGGACAGAGACTAACTATGGCTACACCTTC	CAISPRTETNYGYTF
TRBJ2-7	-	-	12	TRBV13	TGTGCCAGCAGCTTAACAGGGAGCGAGCAGTACTTC	CASSLTGSEQYF
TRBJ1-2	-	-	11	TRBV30	TGTGCCTGGAGTGAAATCTATGGCTACACCTTC	CAWSEIYGYTF
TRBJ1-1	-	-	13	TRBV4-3	TGCGCCAGCAGCCAGGACATGAACACTGAAGCTTTCTTT	CASSQDMNTEAFF
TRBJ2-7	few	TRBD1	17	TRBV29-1	TGCAGCGTTGCGGGGCCTCCAGGGGCAGGGGGCCCCTACGAGCAGTACTTC	CSVAGPPGAGGPYEQYF
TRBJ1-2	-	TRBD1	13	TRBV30	TGTGCCTGGAGCGACAGGGGGCAATATGGCTACACCTTC	CAWSDRGQYGYTF
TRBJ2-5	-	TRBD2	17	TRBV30	TGTGCCTGGAGTCCCAGGGGACTAGCACAAGTATCAGAGACCCAGTACTTC	CAWSPRGLAQVSETQYF
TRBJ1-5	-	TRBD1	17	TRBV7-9	TGTGCCAGCAGCCCCGGGACAGGGGGCTTTAGCAATCAGCCCCAGCATTTT	CASSPGTGGFSNQPQHF
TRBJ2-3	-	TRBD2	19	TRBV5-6	TGTGCCAGCAGCTTGGATTTAGCGGGGGGCCCCCTTGCTGGAGATACGCAGTATTTT	CASSLDLAGGPLAGDTQYF
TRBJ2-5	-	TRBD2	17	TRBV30	TGTGCCTGGAGTGTAGGTAGCGGGGGCCTCGAACAAGAGACCCAGTACTTC	CAWSVGSGGLEQETQYF
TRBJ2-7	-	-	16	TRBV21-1	TGTGCCAGCAGCTGGGTAACCCGGGACGTTACCTACGAGCAGTACTTC	CASSWVTRDVTYEQYF
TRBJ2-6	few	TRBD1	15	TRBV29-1	TGCAGCGTGACCACAGGGGGCGACGGGGCCAACGTCCTGACTTTC	CSVTTGGDGANVLTF
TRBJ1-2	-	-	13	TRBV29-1	TGCAGCGTTGAAGATCGGGTCAGGGCTGGCTACACCTTC	CSVEDRVRAGYTF
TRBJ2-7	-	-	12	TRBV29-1	TGCAGCGTCCAAAGAGGCAATGGAGAGCAGTACTTC	CSVQRGNGEQYF
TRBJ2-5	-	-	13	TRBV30	TGTGCCTGGACTTACGAGTACCAAGAGACCCAGTACTTC	CAWTYEYQETQYF
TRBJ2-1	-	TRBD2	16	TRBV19	TGTGCCAGTAGTATGGATAGCGGGACCTCCTACAATGAGCAGTTCTTC	CASSMDSGTSYNEQFF
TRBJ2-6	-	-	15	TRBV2	TGTGCCAGCAGTGGGGCCGAAGCTGGGGCCAACGTCCTGACTTTC	CASSGAEAGANVLTF
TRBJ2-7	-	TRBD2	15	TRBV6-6	TGTGCCAGCAGTTACCTTAGCGGGGGCCCCTACGAGCAGTACTTC	CASSYLSGGPYEQYF
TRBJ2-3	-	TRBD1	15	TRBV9	TGTGCCAGCAGCGTAGAGGGACAGGGGGCAGATACGCAGTATTTT	CASSVEGQGADTQYF
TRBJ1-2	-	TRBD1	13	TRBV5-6	TGTGCCAGCAGCTTGGGGGACAGGGGTGGCTACACCTTC	CASSLGDRGGYTF
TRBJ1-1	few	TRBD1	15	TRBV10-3	TGTGCCACCCAGTATAACAGGGGGGAAAGGACTGAAGCTTTCTTT	CATQYNRGERTEAFF
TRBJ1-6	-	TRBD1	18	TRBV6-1	TGTGCCAGCAGTGCTTTGACAGGGCAGGTTTCGGGGAATTCACCCCTCCACTTT	CASSALTGQVSGNSPLHF
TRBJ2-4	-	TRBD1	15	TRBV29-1	TGCAGCGTTGTAGACAGGGAGAGAGCCAAAAACATTCAGTACTTC	CSVVDRERAKNIQYF
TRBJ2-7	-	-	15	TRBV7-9	TGTGCCAGCAGCTCCACAGCGACAGCAACCTACGAGCAGTACTTC	CASSSTATATYEQYF
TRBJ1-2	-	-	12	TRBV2	TGTGCCAGCAGTGAAGAACAGGGCGGCTACACCTTC	CASSEEQGGYTF
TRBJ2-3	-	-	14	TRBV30	TGTGCCTGGAGTGTCGGGACCTACACAGATACGCAGTATTTT	CAWSVGTYTDTQYF